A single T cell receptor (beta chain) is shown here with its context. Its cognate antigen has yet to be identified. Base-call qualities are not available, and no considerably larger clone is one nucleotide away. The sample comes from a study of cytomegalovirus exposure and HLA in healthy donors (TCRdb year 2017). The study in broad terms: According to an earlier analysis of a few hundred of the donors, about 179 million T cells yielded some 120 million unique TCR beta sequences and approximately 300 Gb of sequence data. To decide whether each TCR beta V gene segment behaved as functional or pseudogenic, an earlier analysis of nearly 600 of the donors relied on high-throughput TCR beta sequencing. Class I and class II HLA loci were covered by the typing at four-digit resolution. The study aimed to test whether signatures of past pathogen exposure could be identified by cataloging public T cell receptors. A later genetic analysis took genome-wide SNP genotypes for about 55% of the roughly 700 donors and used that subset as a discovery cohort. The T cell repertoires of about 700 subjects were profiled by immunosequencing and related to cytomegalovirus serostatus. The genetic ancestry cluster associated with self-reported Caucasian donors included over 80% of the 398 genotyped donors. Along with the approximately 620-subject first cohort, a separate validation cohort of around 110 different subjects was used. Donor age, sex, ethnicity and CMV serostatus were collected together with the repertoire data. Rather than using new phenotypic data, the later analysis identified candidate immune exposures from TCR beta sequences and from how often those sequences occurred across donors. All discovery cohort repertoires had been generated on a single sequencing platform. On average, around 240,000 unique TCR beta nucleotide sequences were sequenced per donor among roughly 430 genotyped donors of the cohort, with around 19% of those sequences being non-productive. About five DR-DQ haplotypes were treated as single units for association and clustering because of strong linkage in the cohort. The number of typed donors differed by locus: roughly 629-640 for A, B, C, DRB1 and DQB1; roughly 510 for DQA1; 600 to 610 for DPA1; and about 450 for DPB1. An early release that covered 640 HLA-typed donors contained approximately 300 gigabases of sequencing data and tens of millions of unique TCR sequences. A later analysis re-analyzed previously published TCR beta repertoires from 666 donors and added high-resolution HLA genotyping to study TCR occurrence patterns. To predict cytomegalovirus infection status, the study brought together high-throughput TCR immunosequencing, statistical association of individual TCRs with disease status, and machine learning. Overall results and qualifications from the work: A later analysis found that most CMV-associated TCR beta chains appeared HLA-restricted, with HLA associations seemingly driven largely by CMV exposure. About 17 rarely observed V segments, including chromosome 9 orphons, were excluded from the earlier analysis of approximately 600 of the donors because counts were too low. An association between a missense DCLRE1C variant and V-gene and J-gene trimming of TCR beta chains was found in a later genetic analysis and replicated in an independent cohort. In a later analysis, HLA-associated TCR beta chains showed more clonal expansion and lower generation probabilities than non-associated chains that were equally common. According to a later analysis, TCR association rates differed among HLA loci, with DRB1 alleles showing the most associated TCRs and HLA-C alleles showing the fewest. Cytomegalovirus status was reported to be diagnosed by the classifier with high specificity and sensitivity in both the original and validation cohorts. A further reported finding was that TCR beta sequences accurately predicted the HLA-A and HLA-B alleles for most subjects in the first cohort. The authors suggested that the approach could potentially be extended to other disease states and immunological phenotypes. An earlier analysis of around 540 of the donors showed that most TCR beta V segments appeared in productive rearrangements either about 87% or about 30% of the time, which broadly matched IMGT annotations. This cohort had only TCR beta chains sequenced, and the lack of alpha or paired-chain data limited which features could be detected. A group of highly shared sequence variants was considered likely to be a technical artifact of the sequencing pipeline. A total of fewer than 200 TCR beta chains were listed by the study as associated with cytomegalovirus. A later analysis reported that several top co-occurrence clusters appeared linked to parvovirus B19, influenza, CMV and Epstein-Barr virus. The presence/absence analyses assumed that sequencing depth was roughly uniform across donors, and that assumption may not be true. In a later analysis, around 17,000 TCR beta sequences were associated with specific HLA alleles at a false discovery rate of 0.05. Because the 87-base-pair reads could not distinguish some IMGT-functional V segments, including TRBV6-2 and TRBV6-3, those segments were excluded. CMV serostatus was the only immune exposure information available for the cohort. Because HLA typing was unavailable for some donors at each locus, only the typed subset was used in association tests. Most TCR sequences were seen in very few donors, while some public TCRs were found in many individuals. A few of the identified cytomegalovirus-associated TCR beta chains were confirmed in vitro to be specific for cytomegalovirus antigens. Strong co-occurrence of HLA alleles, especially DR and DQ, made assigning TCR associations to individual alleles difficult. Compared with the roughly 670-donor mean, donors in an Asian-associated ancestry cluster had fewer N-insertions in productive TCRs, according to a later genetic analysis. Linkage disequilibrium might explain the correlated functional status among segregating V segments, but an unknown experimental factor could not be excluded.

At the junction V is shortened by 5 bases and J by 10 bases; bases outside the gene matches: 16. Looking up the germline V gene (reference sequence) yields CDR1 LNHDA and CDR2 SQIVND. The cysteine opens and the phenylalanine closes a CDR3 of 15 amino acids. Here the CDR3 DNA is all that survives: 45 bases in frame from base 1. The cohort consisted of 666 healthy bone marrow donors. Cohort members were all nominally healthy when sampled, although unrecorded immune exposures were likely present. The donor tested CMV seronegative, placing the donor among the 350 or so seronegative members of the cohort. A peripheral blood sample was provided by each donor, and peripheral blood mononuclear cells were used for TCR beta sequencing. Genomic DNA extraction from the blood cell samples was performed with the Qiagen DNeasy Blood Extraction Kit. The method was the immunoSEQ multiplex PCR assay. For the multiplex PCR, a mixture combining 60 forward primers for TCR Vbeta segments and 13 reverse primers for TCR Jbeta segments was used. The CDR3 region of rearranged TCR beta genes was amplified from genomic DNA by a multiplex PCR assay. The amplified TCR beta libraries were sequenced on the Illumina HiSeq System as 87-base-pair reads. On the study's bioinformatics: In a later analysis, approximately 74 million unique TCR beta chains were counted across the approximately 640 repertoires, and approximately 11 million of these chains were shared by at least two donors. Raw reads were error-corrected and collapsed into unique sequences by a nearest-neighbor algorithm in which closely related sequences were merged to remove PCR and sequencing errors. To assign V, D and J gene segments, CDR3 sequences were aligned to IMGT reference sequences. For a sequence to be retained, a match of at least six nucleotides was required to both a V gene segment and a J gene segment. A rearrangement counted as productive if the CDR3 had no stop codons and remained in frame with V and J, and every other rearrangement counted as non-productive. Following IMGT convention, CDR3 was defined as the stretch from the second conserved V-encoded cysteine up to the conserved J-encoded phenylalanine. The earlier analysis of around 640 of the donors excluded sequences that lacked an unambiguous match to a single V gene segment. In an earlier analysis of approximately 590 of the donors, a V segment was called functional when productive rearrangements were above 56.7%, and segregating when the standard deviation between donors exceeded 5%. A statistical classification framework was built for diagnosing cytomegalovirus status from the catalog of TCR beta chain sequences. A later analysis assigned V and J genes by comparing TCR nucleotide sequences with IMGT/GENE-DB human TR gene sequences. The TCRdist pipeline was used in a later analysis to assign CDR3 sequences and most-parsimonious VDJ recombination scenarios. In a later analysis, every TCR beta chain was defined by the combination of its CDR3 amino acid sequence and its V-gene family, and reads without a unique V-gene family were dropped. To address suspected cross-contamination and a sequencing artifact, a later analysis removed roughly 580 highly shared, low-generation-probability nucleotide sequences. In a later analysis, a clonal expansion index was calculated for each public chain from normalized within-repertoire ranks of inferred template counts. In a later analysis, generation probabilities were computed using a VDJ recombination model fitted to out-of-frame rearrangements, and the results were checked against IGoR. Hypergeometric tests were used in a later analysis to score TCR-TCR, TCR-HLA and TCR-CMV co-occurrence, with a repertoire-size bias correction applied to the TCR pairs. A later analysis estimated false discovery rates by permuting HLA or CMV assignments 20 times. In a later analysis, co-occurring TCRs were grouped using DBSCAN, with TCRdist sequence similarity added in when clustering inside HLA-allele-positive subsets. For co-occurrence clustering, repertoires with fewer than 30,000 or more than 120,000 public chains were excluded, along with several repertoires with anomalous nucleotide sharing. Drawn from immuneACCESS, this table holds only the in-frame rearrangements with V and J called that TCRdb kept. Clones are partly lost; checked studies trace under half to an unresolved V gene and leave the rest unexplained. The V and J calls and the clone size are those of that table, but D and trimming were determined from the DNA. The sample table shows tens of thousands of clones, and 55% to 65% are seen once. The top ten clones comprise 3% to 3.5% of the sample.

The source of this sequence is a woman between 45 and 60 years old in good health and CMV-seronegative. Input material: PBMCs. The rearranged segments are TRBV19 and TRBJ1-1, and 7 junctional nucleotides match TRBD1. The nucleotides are TGTGCCAGTAGTCCCGTTGAAGGGGGCGGTTCTCGAGCTTTCTTT. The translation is CASSPVEGGGSRAFF. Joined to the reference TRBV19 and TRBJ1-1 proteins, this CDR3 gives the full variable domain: DGGITQSPKYLFRKEGQNVTLSCEQNLNHDAMYWYRQDPGQGLRLIYYSQIVNDFQKGDIAEGYSVSREKKESFPLTVTSAQKNPTAFYLCASSPVEGGGSRAFFGQGTRLTVV.